This paragraph covers one T cell receptor (beta chain) sequence. Its antigen is not identified. This record comes from a study of OX40 agonist ivuxolimab in advanced cancers. About the study: Ivuxolimab, an agonistic anti-OX40 (CD134) antibody, was given to patients. The patients received ivuxolimab by intravenous route every 2 weeks at 0.01 to 10 mg/kg.

Findings and limits, study-wide: Normalized T-cell clonal expansion was also low in some nonresponders.

The table came from immunoSEQ multiplex PCR; TCRdb's copy has only in-frame clones and leaves some out. The table has tens of thousands of clones, about 80% seen once; the top ten hold about 15%. Material: CD4+ or CD8+ T cells sorted from blood, obtained in a trial of the OX40 agonist ivuxolimab. This TCR came from an adult with an advanced solid tumor such as melanoma, head and neck, liver or kidney cancer.

CDR3 loop: CASSPPRQGGTEAFF. The DNA of the CDR3 is TGCGCCAGCAGCCCGCCCCGACAGGGAGGCACTGAAGCTTTCTTT. The V and J genes are TRBV5-1 and TRBJ1-1; 7 bases agree with TRBD1. The germline V gene encodes CDR1 SGHRS and CDR2 YFSETQ. This CDR3 has 15 residues. The V gene end was trimmed by 4 bases and the J gene end by 4 bases; junction bases not matched to a gene: 10.